Listed here are 10 T cell receptor beta chains from one sample, sequenced in a study of OX40 agonist ivuxolimab in advanced cancers. Data came from immunoSEQ multiplex PCR; TCRdb stores just in-frame clones and leaves some out. The data show 30,000 to 40,000 clones, with over 60% seen just once and around 25% held by the top ten. The material was CD4+ or CD8+ T cells sorted from blood, obtained in a trial of the OX40 agonist ivuxolimab. The receptors were gathered from an adult with an advanced solid tumor such as melanoma, head and neck, liver or kidney cancer.

The chain employs TRBV27 and TRBJ2-3; D is undetermined. V dropped 6 bases and J dropped 7 bases, with 8 bases sitting between them. Germline lookup yields CDR1 MNHEY and CDR2 SMNVEV (reference sequence). The CDR3 covers 11 residues. CDR3 in amino acids: CASRVGYTQYF. The CDR3, as DNA: TGTGCCAGCAGGGTCGGGTATACGCAGTATTTT.

This CDR3 reads CASSLTSGLGTQYF. The CDR3, as DNA: TGTGCCAGCAGTTTAACTAGCGGGTTGGGGACCCAGTACTTC. The chain employs TRBV27 and TRBJ2-5, with 9 bases that match TRBD2. V lost 2 bases to trimming and J lost 7 bases; unmatched junction nucleotides: 5. CDR1 and CDR2 from the germline V gene are MNHEY and SMNVEV (reference sequence). The CDR3 runs 14 residues.

J is TRBJ2-7 and V is TRBV25-1; D remains unclear. CDR3 length: 12 residues. Germline V lookup: CDR1 MGHDK, CDR2 SYGVNS. V dropped 1 base and J dropped 6 bases, with 7 bases sitting between them. The CDR3 sequence: CASSESPGEQYF. Written as DNA, the CDR3 is TGTGCCAGCAGTGAATCCCCTGGCGAGCAGTACTTC.

The rearrangement links TRBV25-1 to TRBJ1-1; tentative D call: TRBD1 (6 bases). Germline V gives CDR1 MGHDK, CDR2 SYGVNS. The germline V and J ends were trimmed by 8 bases and 1 base, with 11 bases remaining between them. CDR3 size: 13 residues. In DNA form, the CDR3 reads TGTGCCAGCTCCGGGGACACGAACACTGAAGCTTTCTTT. Amino acid sequence: CASSGDTNTEAFF. Variable domain in full (rest from reference TRBV25-1 and TRBJ1-1): EADIYQTPRYLVIGTGKKITLECSQTMGHDKMYWYQQDPGMELHLIHYSYGVNSTEKGDLSSESTVSRIRTEHFPLTLESARPSHTSQYLCASSGDTNTEAFFGQGTRLTVV.

The rearrangement links TRBV6-1 to TRBJ1-1, with TRBD1 identical over 9 bases. The V gene's germline CDR1 is MNHNS and CDR2 SASEGT. The CDR3 spans 15 residues. After removal of 9 bases from V and 5 bases from J, the junction contained 13 bases not matched to a gene. The CDR3 DNA reads TGTGCCAGTATCCCGGGACAGGGTGGGTTGACTGAAGCTTTCTTT. Translating gives CASIPGQGGLTEAFF.

The gene calls are TRBV11-2 and TRBJ2-3; perhaps TRBD1 as D (5 bases). In germline, CDR1 is SGHAT, CDR2 FQNNGV. The length of the CDR3 is 16 residues. Trimming stripped 1 base from V and 4 bases from J, with 15 bases between. CDR3 DNA: TGTGCCAGCAGCTTAGGCCAGTCAGGGATTTCAGATACGCAGTATTTT. Amino acids: CASSLGQSGISDTQYF.

The CDR3 sequence is CASSYGGALNSPLHF. DNA of the CDR3: TGTGCCAGCAGTTACGGGGGGGCGCTTAATTCACCCCTCCACTTT. The V call is TRBV27, the J call TRBJ1-6; maybe TRBD1 (6 bases). CDR1 and CDR2 (germline): MNHEY, SMNVEV (reference sequence). The CDR3 sequence is 15 residues long. Trimming pared 4 bases from V and 6 bases from J, leaving 13 bases between.

This rearrangement joins TRBV9 to TRBJ1-4; D is undetermined. The CDR3 has 14 residues. V was shortened by 4 bases and J by 2 bases, with 9 bases between the two germline ends. Germline-derived CDR1 and CDR2 are SGDLS and YYNGEE. The CDR3 coding sequence is TGTGCCAGCAGCCTCAGTGGCACTAATGAAAAACTGTTTTTT. It is translated as CASSLSGTNEKLFF.

The gene calls are TRBV10-3 and TRBJ1-6, with 9 bases aligning to TRBD1. Germline CDR1 and CDR2: ENHRY and SYGVKD. V dropped 8 bases and J dropped 7; count of bases not matched to a gene: 3. The CDR3 is 13 amino acids. CDR3 residues: CAISGQGNSPLHF. DNA for the CDR3: TGTGCCATCTCGGGACAGGGCAATTCACCCCTCCACTTT.

This clone was seen a few times. This rearrangement joins TRBV7-8 to TRBJ1-5; D is uncertain. This CDR3 region has 14 residues. In germline, CDR1 is SGHVS, CDR2 FQNEAQ. V lost 5 bases and J 3 bases, leaving 11 bases between the germline ends. This CDR3 is CASSHRRDNQPQHF. For the CDR3, the DNA is TGTGCCAGCAGCCACCGACGGGACAATCAGCCCCAGCATTTT.